This passage covers 10 T cell receptor beta chains from one sample sequenced in a study of cytomegalovirus exposure and HLA in healthy donors. The primer mix had 60 Vbeta and 13 Jbeta primers. Repertoires were generated with immunoSEQ multiplex PCR, while TCRdb's copy carries only in-frame clones and drops some. The sample yields fewer than 300,000 clones, roughly 80% seen once. The source material was PBMCs. The receptors stem from a girl aged 2 to 9 in good health and CMV-seronegative.

The gene calls are TRBV15 and TRBJ1-1, with D unclear. V dropped 0 bases and J dropped 6 bases, with 8 bases sitting between them. Germline V gene data show CDR1 as LNHNV and CDR2 as YYDKDF (reference sequence). The CDR3 contains 13 residues. This CDR3 reads CATSRDRASEAFF. The CDR3 region has the DNA TGTGCCACCAGCAGAGATCGCGCCTCTGAAGCTTTCTTT.

The chain has TRBV2 and TRBJ1-2; weak D call: TRBD1 (5 bases). Trimming shortened V by 8 bases and J by 3 bases, and 10 bases separated the two germline ends. Germline CDR1 reads SNHLY; CDR2 reads FYNNEI. The CDR3 loop spans 12 amino acids. The CDR3 protein is CASDRTYYGYTF. In DNA, the CDR3 is TGTGCCAGCGACAGAACTTACTATGGCTACACCTTC.

This clone was seen once. This sequence joins TRBV6-1 and TRBJ2-7; TRBD2 matches at 7 bases. CDR3 size: 15 residues. Germline loops: CDR1 MNHNS, CDR2 SASEGT. The V segment lost 6 bases and the J segment 2 bases; nucleotides outside the gene matches: 10. The CDR3 nucleotides read TGTGCCAGCAGGGTGGGGAGGGATCGTACCTACGAGCAGTACTTC. Its translation is CASRVGRDRTYEQYF.

Details on this clone: Germline and junction disagree at one end, which may indicate a read error. The gene calls are TRBV9 and TRBJ2-3, with D unresolved. Germline V gene sequence: CDR1 SGDLS, CDR2 YYNGEE. The CDR3 length is 14 residues. The CDR3 DNA reads as TGTGCCAGCGGCGTAGTTCCTGGCACAGATACGCAGTATTTT. Its protein is CASGVVPGTDTQYF.

V usage is TRBV27 and J usage is TRBJ1-1; TRBD1 is a possible D gene (6 bases). The V gene lost 6 bases and the J gene lost 0 bases, with 11 bases spanning the gap. The CDR3 extends over 14 amino acids. Per the germline V gene, CDR1 is MNHEY and CDR2 is SMNVEV (reference sequence). Written as DNA, the CDR3 is TGTGCCAGCAGCCAAGGACAGATGAACACTGAAGCTTTCTTT. Encoded protein: CASSQGQMNTEAFF.

V is TRBV7-3 and J is TRBJ2-6; D possibly corresponds to TRBD1 (6 bases). Germline CDR1 is SGHTA and CDR2 is FQGTGA. The CDR3 runs 20 residues. Trimming cost V 4 bases and J 2 bases, with 24 bases left between them. Here the CDR3 DNA reads TGTGCCAGCAGCTCAGAGGGGGTCCGGGGTTATCGTGCTGGGGCCAACGTCCTGACTTTC. Translation: CASSSEGVRGYRAGANVLTF. Together with reference TRBV7-3 and TRBJ2-6, the CDR3 gives the full variable domain: GAGVSQTPSNKVTEKGKYVELRCDPISGHTALYWYRQSLGQGPEFLIYFQGTGAADDSGLPNDRFFAVRPEGSVSTLKIQRTERGDSAVYLCASSSEGVRGYRAGANVLTFGAGSRLTVL.

The V gene is TRBV20-1, the J gene TRBJ2-1; D remains ambiguous. Per germline, CDR1 DFQATT and CDR2 SNEGSKA (reference sequence). The CDR3 runs to 11 residues. Trimming removed 3 bases from V and 6 bases from J, with 6 bases in between. CDR3 protein: CSASSVNEQFF. CDR3 in DNA: TGCAGTGCTAGCAGTGTCAATGAGCAGTTCTTC.

The rearrangement links TRBV4-1 to TRBJ2-3; D possibly corresponds to TRBD2 (5 bases). The ends were cut back, 1 base at V and 3 bases at J, with 11 bases in the middle. The CDR3 is 15 residues long. CDR1 MGHRA and CDR2 YSYEKL come from the germline V gene. The CDR3 here is CASSQGMGATDTQYF. The CDR3 DNA follows: TGCGCCAGCAGCCAAGGAATGGGAGCTACAGATACGCAGTATTTT.

The chain recombines TRBV28 with TRBJ2-7, with 8 nucleotides matching TRBD2. Germline V gene lookup returns CDR1 MDHEN and CDR2 SYDVKM. The CDR3 sequence is 17 residues long. J lost 4 bases, V lost 2 bases, and 13 bases had no gene match. CDR3 residues: CASSLIYGTRELYEQYF. CDR3 DNA: TGTGCCAGCAGTTTAATCTACGGGACTAGAGAACTGTACGAGCAGTACTTC. The whole variable domain, filled in from reference TRBV28 and TRBJ2-7, reads DVKVTQSSRYLVKRTGEKVFLECVQDMDHENMFWYRQDPGLGLRLIYFSYDVKMKEKGDIPEGYSVSREKKERFSLILESASTNQTSMYLCASSLIYGTRELYEQYFGPGTRLTVT.

The CDR3, as DNA: TGCGCCAGCAGCTTTCAAGCGGGGGGCCGTAAGCTATACGAGCAGTACTTC. Translated, it gives CASSFQAGGRKLYEQYF. The rearrangement links TRBV5-1 to TRBJ2-7, with 9 bases matching TRBD2. The CDR3 is 17 amino acids. Trimming cost V 2 bases and J 4 bases; bases outside gene matches: 13. Germline V lookup: CDR1 SGHRS, CDR2 YFSETQ. Complete variable domain (other parts from reference TRBV5-1 and TRBJ2-7): KAGVTQTPRYLIKTRGQQVTLSCSPISGHRSVSWYQQTPGQGLQFLFEYFSETQRNKGNFPGRFSGRQFSNSRSEMNVSTLELGDSALYLCASSFQAGGRKLYEQYFGPGTRLTVT.